A selection of T cell receptor beta chains follows, all from one sample in a study of early T cells in non-severe SARS-CoV-2 infection. TCRdb re-analysed the 5' RACE reads in MiXCR, keeping a single row per CDR3 protein. The data hold about 48,000 distinct CDR3 sequences, with under 7.5% observed a single time. The input for sequencing was whole blood, taken at baseline. The receptors derive from an adult who was a healthcare worker with PCR-confirmed SARS-CoV-2 infection or an uninfected control (not recorded which). Each CDR3 is given with its conserved first and last residue. D genes are given only for firm matches. Size tells how often a clone was seen (once, few, many) or the class of an expanded clone, and some rows leave it out.

j_gene: TRBJ2-7; d_gene: TRBD2; abundance: many; v_gene: TRBV28; len: 12; CDR3nt: TGTGCCAGCATAGCGGGAGGTACCGAGCAGTACTTC; CDR3aa: CASIAGGTEQYF
j_gene: TRBJ2-5; d_gene: TRBD2; abundance: NA; v_gene: TRBV7-6; len: 17; CDR3nt: TGTGCCAGCAGCTTAGACCTAGCGGGAGGGCCGGGGGAGACCCAGTACTTC; CDR3aa: CASSLDLAGGPGETQYF
j_gene: TRBJ2-7; d_gene: TRBD1; abundance: many; v_gene: TRBV29-1; len: 14; CDR3nt: TGCAGCGTTACAGGGACAGGGGGCCTTCGCGAGCAGTACTTC; CDR3aa: CSVTGTGGLREQYF
j_gene: TRBJ2-1; d_gene: TRBD2; abundance: many; v_gene: TRBV19; len: 17; CDR3nt: TGTGCCAGTAGTAGGGGACTAGCGGGAGGGCCATACAATGAGCAGTTCTTC; CDR3aa: CASSRGLAGGPYNEQFF
j_gene: TRBJ1-5; d_gene: NA; abundance: NA; v_gene: TRBV3-1; len: 13; CDR3nt: TGTGCCAGCAGCCAAGATCTCAATCAGCCCCAGCATTTT; CDR3aa: CASSQDLNQPQHF
j_gene: TRBJ2-3; d_gene: TRBD2; abundance: many; v_gene: TRBV25-1; len: 14; CDR3nt: TGTGCCAGCTCGCTAGCGGGAGAGACAGATACGCAGTATTTT; CDR3aa: CASSLAGETDTQYF
j_gene: TRBJ2-7; d_gene: NA; abundance: few; v_gene: TRBV5-5; len: 12; CDR3nt: TGTGCCAGCAGCCTAGGGACCAACGAGCAGTACTTC; CDR3aa: CASSLGTNEQYF
j_gene: TRBJ2-6; d_gene: TRBD1; abundance: many; v_gene: TRBV7-3; len: 18; CDR3nt: TGTGCCAGCAGCAAAACCGGGACAGGGTTATCTGGGGCCAACGTCCTGACTTTC; CDR3aa: CASSKTGTGLSGANVLTF
j_gene: TRBJ1-2; d_gene: NA; abundance: NA; v_gene: TRBV6-1; len: 14; CDR3nt: TGTGCCAGCAGTGAAATTCAAGGGTTCGATGGCTACGCCTTC; CDR3aa: CASSEIQGFDGYAF
j_gene: TRBJ2-7; d_gene: TRBD1; abundance: many; v_gene: TRBV6-1; len: 14; CDR3nt: TGTGCCAGCAGACTAGGACAGGGGTCGGGGGAGCAGTACTTC; CDR3aa: CASRLGQGSGEQYF
j_gene: TRBJ1-6; d_gene: NA; abundance: few; v_gene: TRBV6-5; len: 15; CDR3nt: TGTGCCAGCAGTTACGAGTTCTCCAGTAATTCACCCCTCCACTTT; CDR3aa: CASSYEFSSNSPLHF
j_gene: TRBJ2-7; d_gene: NA; abundance: NA; v_gene: TRBV4-2; len: 14; CDR3nt: TGTGCCAGCAGCCAAGATCCGGATATGGACGAGCAGTACTTC; CDR3aa: CASSQDPDMDEQYF
j_gene: TRBJ1-1; d_gene: NA; abundance: many; v_gene: TRBV18; len: 11; CDR3nt: TGTGCCAGCTCACCTACAGGAGAAGCTTTCTTT; CDR3aa: CASSPTGEAFF
j_gene: TRBJ2-7; d_gene: TRBD1; abundance: few; v_gene: TRBV6-2/TRBV6-3; len: 18; CDR3nt: TGTGCCAGCAGTTACTCTGGGACAGGGGGCCCCAGCTCCTACGAGCAGTACTTC; CDR3aa: CASSYSGTGGPSSYEQYF
j_gene: TRBJ2-3; d_gene: TRBD1; abundance: many; v_gene: TRBV6-6; len: 15; CDR3nt: TGTGCCAGCAGTTACTCGGCAGGGGGATATGGTACGCAGTATTTT; CDR3aa: CASSYSAGGYGTQYF
j_gene: TRBJ2-1; d_gene: TRBD2; abundance: NA; v_gene: TRBV7-9; len: 15; CDR3nt: TGTGCCAGCAGCTTAGGGACTAGCGGTTGGGATGAGCAGTTCTTC; CDR3aa: CASSLGTSGWDEQFF
j_gene: TRBJ2-3; d_gene: TRBD2; abundance: few; v_gene: TRBV7-3; len: 16; CDR3nt: TGTGCCAGCAGCCGAGGACTAGCGGGAGGAACAGATACGCAGTATTTT; CDR3aa: CASSRGLAGGTDTQYF
j_gene: TRBJ1-1; d_gene: NA; abundance: few; v_gene: TRBV28; len: 13; CDR3nt: TGTGCCAGCAGCCCGGACGGATCCACTGAAGCTTTCTTT; CDR3aa: CASSPDGSTEAFF
j_gene: TRBJ2-1; d_gene: TRBD1; abundance: NA; v_gene: TRBV7-8; len: 15; CDR3nt: TGTGCCAGCAGCTCCGGACAGGGGATATTCAATGAGCAGTTCTTC; CDR3aa: CASSSGQGIFNEQFF
j_gene: TRBJ2-2; d_gene: NA; abundance: few; v_gene: TRBV12-3/TRBV12-4; len: 13; CDR3nt: TGTGCCAGCAGTTTCCGGTCGGTCGGGGAGCTGTTTTTT; CDR3aa: CASSFRSVGELFF
j_gene: TRBJ2-3; d_gene: NA; abundance: NA; v_gene: TRBV28; len: 15; CDR3nt: TGTGCCAGCAGTCCTGCGGGACTTCCCACAGATACGCAGTATTTT; CDR3aa: CASSPAGLPTDTQYF
j_gene: TRBJ2-7; d_gene: NA; abundance: NA; v_gene: TRBV10-2; len: 14; CDR3nt: TGCGCCAGCAGTGATTATGGGGGAGCCTACGAGCAGTACTTC; CDR3aa: CASSDYGGAYEQYF
j_gene: TRBJ1-2; d_gene: NA; abundance: NA; v_gene: TRBV5-6; len: 14; CDR3nt: TGTGCCAGCAGCTTGGGGACGCTAAACAGAGGCTACACCTTC; CDR3aa: CASSLGTLNRGYTF
j_gene: TRBJ2-1; d_gene: TRBD2; abundance: many; v_gene: TRBV20-1; len: 13; CDR3nt: TGCAGTGCTAGTAAAGACGGGAGGGAGGGGCAGTTCTTC; CDR3aa: CSASKDGREGQFF
j_gene: TRBJ2-2; d_gene: TRBD2; abundance: NA; v_gene: TRBV5-1; len: 16; CDR3nt: TGCGCCAGCAGCTTGGGAACTAGCGGCAACACCGGGGAGCTGTTTTTT; CDR3aa: CASSLGTSGNTGELFF
j_gene: TRBJ2-7; d_gene: NA; abundance: few; v_gene: TRBV6-6; len: 14; CDR3nt: TGTGCCAGCAGCCGCGGGACAGCTTCCTACGAGCAGTACTTC; CDR3aa: CASSRGTASYEQYF
j_gene: TRBJ2-2; d_gene: TRBD1; abundance: NA; v_gene: TRBV19; len: 15; CDR3nt: TGTGCCAGTAGTACGGGACAGGCTAACACCGGGGAGCTGTTTTTT; CDR3aa: CASSTGQANTGELFF
j_gene: TRBJ1-2; d_gene: TRBD1; abundance: many; v_gene: TRBV6-1; len: 15; CDR3nt: TGTGCCAGCAGTCTGACCGGGACAGGGGCGCATGGCTACACCTTC; CDR3aa: CASSLTGTGAHGYTF
j_gene: TRBJ2-7; d_gene: TRBD2; abundance: many; v_gene: TRBV7-9; len: 15; CDR3nt: TGTGCCAGCAGCCAAGCGGGAGGCCTCCTCGGGGAGCAGTACTTC; CDR3aa: CASSQAGGLLGEQYF
j_gene: TRBJ2-1; d_gene: NA; abundance: many; v_gene: TRBV20-1; len: 14; CDR3nt: TGCAGTGCTTTCGAGCCGTCGTCCTACAATGAGCAGTTCTTC; CDR3aa: CSAFEPSSYNEQFF
j_gene: TRBJ1-4; d_gene: NA; abundance: few; v_gene: TRBV2; len: 14; CDR3nt: TGTGCCAGCAGTGAACGGACAGATAATGAAAAACTGTTTTTT; CDR3aa: CASSERTDNEKLFF
j_gene: TRBJ2-7; d_gene: TRBD2; abundance: many; v_gene: TRBV5-1; len: 11; CDR3nt: TGCGCCAGCAGCTTTAGCGGGCAGCAGTACTTC; CDR3aa: CASSFSGQQYF
j_gene: TRBJ2-1; d_gene: NA; abundance: NA; v_gene: TRBV14; len: 13; CDR3nt: TGTGCCACCTCTGGCGGGACGTACAATGAGCAGTTCTTC; CDR3aa: CATSGGTYNEQFF
j_gene: TRBJ1-1; d_gene: TRBD1; abundance: many; v_gene: TRBV27; len: 15; CDR3nt: TGTGCCAGCAGTCCAAAAACAGGGGAGAACACTGAAGCTTTCTTT; CDR3aa: CASSPKTGENTEAFF
j_gene: TRBJ2-5; d_gene: NA; abundance: many; v_gene: TRBV6-5; len: 13; CDR3nt: TGTGCCAGCAGTCCCATCGACGGAGAGACCCAGTACTTC; CDR3aa: CASSPIDGETQYF
j_gene: TRBJ2-1; d_gene: NA; abundance: many; v_gene: TRBV19; len: 18; CDR3nt: TGTGCCAGTAGTGTCCTCCCCGTGCATCCAGGGGTCTACGATGAGCAGTTCTTC; CDR3aa: CASSVLPVHPGVYDEQFF
j_gene: TRBJ1-5; d_gene: NA; abundance: few; v_gene: TRBV20-1; len: 14; CDR3nt: TGCAGTGTACGTCAGGGGCATAGCAATCAGCCCCAGCATTTT; CDR3aa: CSVRQGHSNQPQHF
j_gene: TRBJ1-5; d_gene: NA; abundance: many; v_gene: TRBV9; len: 12; CDR3nt: TGTGCCAGCAGCGTAGACAATCAGCCCCAGCATTTT; CDR3aa: CASSVDNQPQHF
j_gene: TRBJ2-3; d_gene: TRBD2; abundance: many; v_gene: TRBV11-1; len: 15; CDR3nt: TGTGCCAGCAGCTTTATCAGCGGGAGTAGAGATACGCAGTATTTT; CDR3aa: CASSFISGSRDTQYF
j_gene: TRBJ2-3; d_gene: NA; abundance: many; v_gene: TRBV20-1; len: 12; CDR3nt: TGCAGTGAGGGGTTGTTGTCAGATACGCAGTATTTT; CDR3aa: CSEGLLSDTQYF
j_gene: TRBJ1-1; d_gene: TRBD1; abundance: many; v_gene: TRBV10-3; len: 14; CDR3nt: TGTGCCATCAGTTCCGGGACAGGGGGCGCGGAAGCTTTCTTT; CDR3aa: CAISSGTGGAEAFF
j_gene: TRBJ1-6; d_gene: NA; abundance: few; v_gene: TRBV9; len: 14; CDR3nt: TGTGCCAGCAGCGTAGACGCGGAGGGATCACCCCTCCACTTT; CDR3aa: CASSVDAEGSPLHF
j_gene: TRBJ2-3; d_gene: NA; abundance: NA; v_gene: TRBV28; len: 13; CDR3nt: TGTGCCAGCAGTTTTAGAACCCCAGATACGCAGTATTTT; CDR3aa: CASSFRTPDTQYF
j_gene: TRBJ1-4; d_gene: NA; abundance: NA; v_gene: TRBV5-1; len: 15; CDR3nt: TGCGCCAGCAGCTACACAGGGAAAACTAATGAAAAACTGTTTTTT; CDR3aa: CASSYTGKTNEKLFF
j_gene: TRBJ1-1; d_gene: NA; abundance: many; v_gene: TRBV28; len: 12; CDR3nt: TGTGCCAGCTGGAGGCGGAACACTGAAGCTTTCTTT; CDR3aa: CASWRRNTEAFF
j_gene: TRBJ2-2; d_gene: TRBD2; abundance: many; v_gene: TRBV7-9; len: 15; CDR3nt: TGTGCCAGCAGCCGGACTAGCGGGTCGACCGGGGAGCTGTTTTTT; CDR3aa: CASSRTSGSTGELFF
j_gene: TRBJ2-1; d_gene: NA; abundance: many; v_gene: TRBV20-1; len: 13; CDR3nt: TGCAGTGCTAGATTAGGTTTTGTCAATGAGCAGTTCTTC; CDR3aa: CSARLGFVNEQFF
j_gene: TRBJ2-3; d_gene: NA; abundance: many; v_gene: TRBV19; len: 15; CDR3nt: TGTGCCACCTCACCCGGGGGTAGCTGGACAGATACGCAGTATTTT; CDR3aa: CATSPGGSWTDTQYF
j_gene: TRBJ2-1; d_gene: TRBD2; abundance: many; v_gene: TRBV9; len: 14; CDR3nt: TGTGCCAGCAGCGCGGGACTAGCTTACAATGAGCAGTTCTTC; CDR3aa: CASSAGLAYNEQFF
j_gene: TRBJ2-4; d_gene: NA; abundance: NA; v_gene: TRBV19; len: 18; CDR3nt: TGTGCCAGTAGTGGAGGGGGACACGGAGTGGGAGCCAAAAACATTCAGTACTTC; CDR3aa: CASSGGGHGVGAKNIQYF
j_gene: TRBJ1-2; d_gene: NA; abundance: NA; v_gene: TRBV20-1; len: 12; CDR3nt: TGCAGTGCTAGATCCAAGGTCTATGGCTACACCTTC; CDR3aa: CSARSKVYGYTF